Listed here are 28 T cell receptor beta chains from one sample, sequenced in a study of T cells in Graves' hyperthyroidism and ophthalmopathy. The CDR3 regions of TCR beta were amplified from RNA transcripts. A set of HTBI primers served as the primers for a first-round RT-PCR of the TCR CDR3. One entry per CDR3 protein results from TCRdb running MiXCR on the multiplex PCR reads. The profile shows more than 350,000 distinct CDR3 sequences, approximately 16% of them singletons. Sequencing was done on a sample of blood. These receptors were collected from a woman aged 55-69 years with Graves' ophthalmopathy.

This clonotype was seen a handful of times. The chain links TRBV20-1 to TRBJ1-2; TRBD1 matches at 7 bases. Germline V CDR1 and CDR2: DFQATT, SNEGSKA (reference sequence). The length of the CDR3 is 17 residues. Germline trimming cut 6 bases from V and 5 bases from J; bases unmatched to any gene: 21. The CDR3 bases are TGCAGTGCCACGTCGGCTGGCTCGGAGGGGGCGGGGTATGGCTACACCTTC. Amino acids: CSATSAGSEGAGYGYTF.

This clonotype appeared once. This chain joins TRBV3-1 and TRBJ2-5; possibly TRBD2 for D (6 bases). V was pared by 3 bases and J by 4 bases, with 12 bases between. CDR3 length: 14 amino acids. In germline, CDR1 is LGHDT, CDR2 YNNKEL (reference sequence). CDR3 protein: CASSHGAGSETQYF. CDR3 DNA: TGTGCCAGCAGCCATGGGGCGGGATCAGAGACCCAGTACTTC.

This clonotype was found many times. This rearrangement joins TRBV2 to TRBJ2-2, with 7 bases that match TRBD2. CDR1 SNHLY and CDR2 FYNNEI come from the germline V gene. V was pared by 3 bases and J by 5 bases, with 6 bases of the junction left unmatched. CDR3 length equals 15 residues. In DNA, the CDR3 is TGTGCCAGCAGTGATTGGGGGGGAATTACCGGGGAGCTGTTTTTT. Its protein product is CASSDWGGITGELFF.

The genes are TRBV6-1 and TRBJ2-1; D not resolved. Germline CDR1 is MNHNS and CDR2 is SASEGT. This CDR3 has 15 residues. The germline V and J ends were trimmed by 6 bases and 0 bases, with 12 bases remaining between them. The CDR3 bases are TGTGCCAGCAGCCAAACTTTACCCTCCTACAATGAGCAGTTCTTC. Residues: CASSQTLPSYNEQFF.

V gene TRBV28 combines with J gene TRBJ1-5; 7 nucleotides line up with TRBD1. The V gene's germline CDR1 is MDHEN and CDR2 SYDVKM. The CDR3 contains 15 residues. The junction had 12 bases not matched to a gene; V was cut back by 6 bases and J by 7 bases. The CDR3 region is CASRASGTVGQPQHF. The CDR3 DNA reads as TGTGCCAGCAGGGCCTCCGGGACAGTAGGGCAGCCCCAGCATTTT.

The sample holds a few counts of this clonotype. This sequence joins TRBV9 and TRBJ2-1; D is perhaps TRBD2 (7 bases). V gave up 2 bases and J gave up 4 bases, with 16 bases separating them. This CDR3 has 16 amino acids. Germline lookup yields CDR1 SGDLS and CDR2 YYNGEE. The CDR3 bases are TGTGCCAGCAGCGTCCCCGGCGGGGGCTTTTACAATGAGCAGTTCTTC. Encoded protein: CASSVPGGGFYNEQFF.

About this clonotype: Just one base apart from a much larger clone, this may be a read error. The chain links TRBV28 to TRBJ1-2; a possible D gene is TRBD1 (6 bases). This CDR3 region has 15 residues. Germline V CDR1 and CDR2: MDHEN, SYDVKM. This CDR3 is CACSLGLRGARGYTF. The CDR3 nucleotides are TGTGCCTGCAGTTTAGGTCTACGGGGGGCGCGAGGCTACACCTTC.

The sample holds many counts of this clonotype. The chain employs TRBV30 and TRBJ2-1, with D hard to call. The V end was cut by 3 bases, the J end by 9 bases, with 9 bases between. The germline CDR1 and CDR2 sequences are GTSNPN and SVGIG (reference sequence). This CDR3 has 11 amino acids. In DNA form, the CDR3 reads TGTGCCTGGAGCCCGTCCGCTGAGCAGTTCTTC. Translating gives CAWSPSAEQFF.

This clonotype showed up many times. This CDR3 is CASSQSGEQFF. In nucleotides, the CDR3 is TGTGCCAGCAGCCAATCCGGTGAGCAGTTCTTC. The rearrangement links TRBV3-1 to TRBJ2-1; the D is unclear. The CDR3 has 11 amino acids. V was clipped by 2 bases and J by 9 bases, with 5 bases between them. Germline V gene data show CDR1 as LGHDT and CDR2 as YNNKEL (reference sequence).

A few counts support this clonotype. V gene TRBV5-1 combines with J gene TRBJ2-3; D is undetermined. Germline lookup yields CDR1 SGHRS and CDR2 YFSETQ. The germline V and J ends were trimmed by 2 bases and 5 bases, with 12 bases remaining between them. CDR3 length equals 14 residues. In DNA, the CDR3 is TGCGCCAGCAGCTTCGGCAGTACCCTAGATACGCAGTATTTT. Translated: CASSFGSTLDTQYF.

This clonotype appeared many times. The V and J genes are TRBV7-3 and TRBJ1-1; 7 bases match TRBD1. V dropped 4 bases and J dropped 5; count of bases not matched to a gene: 7. This CDR3 region has 14 residues. The germline V gene has CDR1 SGHTA and CDR2 FQGTGA. The CDR3 protein is CASSSTRQGTEAFF. In nucleotides, the CDR3 is TGTGCCAGCAGCTCCACTCGACAGGGAACTGAAGCTTTCTTT.

The CDR3 reads CSARDRAGGAQETQYF. The CDR3 nucleotides are TGCAGTGCTAGAGATCGGGCGGGAGGGGCCCAAGAGACCCAGTACTTC. The V gene is TRBV20-1, the J gene TRBJ2-5; TRBD2 matches 9 bases. The V gene's germline CDR1 is DFQATT and CDR2 SNEGSKA (reference sequence). This CDR3 region has 16 residues. V trimming: 0 bases; J trimming: 1 base; junction bases outside the gene matches: 6.

This clonotype was seen ten or more times. This chain connects TRBV7-9 to TRBJ2-5, with 7 bases fitting TRBD2. This CDR3 contains 13 residues. Unmatched junction bases numbered 6, after V lost 6 bases and J lost 5 bases. Germline V gene lookup returns CDR1 SEHNR and CDR2 FQNEAQ (reference sequence). The CDR3 region is CASSHAGVETQYF. The CDR3 DNA reads TGTGCCAGCAGTCACGCGGGAGTGGAGACCCAGTACTTC. Supplemented by reference TRBV7-9 and TRBJ2-5, the full variable domain reads DTGVSQNPRHKITKRGQNVTFRCDPISEHNRLYWYRQTLGQGPEFLTYFQNEAQLEKSRLLSDRFSAERPKGSFSTLEIQRTEQGDSAMYLCASSHAGVETQYFGPGTRLLVL.

This clonotype showed up many times. The chain is built from TRBV30 and TRBJ1-2; D might be TRBD1 (6 bases). The CDR3 totals 12 residues. Germline CDR1 GTSNPN, CDR2 SVGIG (reference sequence). V gave up 0 bases and J gave up 8 bases, with 10 bases separating them. The DNA for the CDR3 is TGTGCCTGGAGTGTAGGGGGGAGAGGCTACACCTTC. Residues: CAWSVGGRGYTF.

The table lists this clonotype with a few counts. V usage is TRBV19 and J usage is TRBJ2-5; TRBD2 agrees at 7 bases. The ends lost 7 bases at V and 4 bases at J; junction bases unmatched: 9. Per germline, CDR1 LNHDA and CDR2 SQIVND (reference sequence). This CDR3 is 14 amino acids long. This chain's CDR3 is CASNGGRGGETQYF. In DNA, the CDR3 is TGTGCCAGTAATGGCGGGAGAGGAGGAGAGACCCAGTACTTC.

The genes are TRBV10-3 and TRBJ1-2, with TRBD1 matching over 8 bases. The CDR3 has 14 residues. From germline, CDR1 is ENHRY and CDR2 SYGVKD. With V trimmed by 4 bases and J by 5 bases, 6 bases remained unmatched. CDR3 loop: CAISAGGEGYGYTF. The CDR3 region has the DNA TGTGCCATCAGTGCAGGGGGCGAGGGGTATGGCTACACCTTC.

In its sample, this clonotype was seen a few times. This chain links TRBV11-2 with TRBJ2-5, with D maybe TRBD2 (6 bases). The ends were cut back, 9 bases at V and 3 bases at J, with 17 bases in the middle. This CDR3 comprises 14 residues. The germline CDR1 and CDR2 sequences are SGHAT and FQNNGV. CDR3 protein: CASSIPSDEETQYF. DNA for the CDR3: TGTGCCAGTAGTATACCTAGCGACGAAGAGACCCAGTACTTC. The full variable domain, its missing parts supplied by reference TRBV11-2 and TRBJ2-5, is EAGVAQSPRYKIIEKRQSVAFWCNPISGHATLYWYQQILGQGPKLLIQFQNNGVVDDSQLPKDRFSAERLKGVDSTLKIQPAKLEDSAVYLCASSIPSDEETQYFGPGTRLLVL.

This clonotype was detected only a few times. Being one base from a much bigger clone, this may be a read error. The chain employs TRBV7-3 and TRBJ2-1, with TRBD2 identical over 7 bases. CDR1 is SGHTA, CDR2 FQGTGA, per germline. The CDR3 has 14 residues. Trimming cost V 5 bases and J 8 bases; bases outside gene matches: 9. The CDR3 coding sequence is TGTGCCAGCAGCCGGACTGGCGGGAGCCATGAGCAGTTCTTC. This gives the protein CASSRTGGSHEQFF.

This clonotype was seen repeatedly, ten times or more. This sequence joins TRBV27 and TRBJ2-1; 12 bases line up with TRBD2. CDR1 and CDR2 from the germline V gene are MNHEY and SMNVEV (reference sequence). The CDR3 runs 15 residues. Germline trimming cut 3 bases from V and 9 bases from J; bases unmatched to any gene: 6. The CDR3 loop is CASSLRLAGVGEQFF. CDR3 bases: TGTGCCAGCAGTTTGCGACTAGCGGGAGTCGGTGAGCAGTTCTTC.

To note about this clonotype: Germline is not matched at one junction end, which may reflect a read error. The chain is built from TRBV28 and TRBJ2-3; possibly TRBD1 for D (7 bases). Germline CDR1 reads MDHEN; CDR2 reads SYDVKM. The CDR3 length is 15 residues. In DNA form, the CDR3 reads TGTACCAGCGGTTTAGGGGGGACAGGCACAGATACGCAGTATTTT. It codes for CTSGLGGTGTDTQYF. Variable domain in full (rest from reference TRBV28 and TRBJ2-3): DVKVTQSSRYLVKRTGEKVFLECVQDMDHENMFWYRQDPGLGLRLIYFSYDVKMKEKGDIPEGYSVSREKKERFSLILESASTNQTSMYLCTSGLGGTGTDTQYFGPGTRLTVL.

This clonotype was counted between two and nine times. V gene TRBV5-1 combines with J gene TRBJ1-4; D not resolved. CDR1 SGHRS and CDR2 YFSETQ come from the germline V gene. This CDR3 contains 12 residues. The germline V and J ends were trimmed by 2 bases and 8 bases, with 7 bases remaining between them. The CDR3 coding sequence is TGCGCCAGCAGCTTAAATCAGGAAAAACTGTTTTTT. Translation gives CASSLNQEKLFF.

This clonotype was counted many times. The V call is TRBV28, the J call TRBJ2-1; 10 positions agree with TRBD1. The CDR3 length is 16 residues. Germline lookup yields CDR1 MDHEN and CDR2 SYDVKM. V lost 2 bases and J lost 1; bases outside the gene matches: 2. In DNA, the CDR3 is TGTGCCAGCAGTTTAGGGACAGGGGTATCCTACAATGAGCAGTTCTTC. It is translated as CASSLGTGVSYNEQFF.

This clonotype was recorded at least ten times. The chain joins TRBV12-3 or TRBV12-4 to TRBJ1-1, with D possibly being TRBD1 (5 bases). This CDR3 is built from 15 residues. Trimming cost V 3 bases and J 1 base, with 12 bases left between them. The CDR3 reads CASSFREDPNTEAFF. CDR3 nucleotides: TGTGCCAGCAGTTTCAGGGAAGATCCGAACACTGAAGCTTTCTTT.

The rearrangement joins TRBV12-3 or TRBV12-4 to TRBJ2-7; 8 bases are shared with TRBD2. Trimming removed 6 bases from V and 5 bases from J; junction bases left unmatched: 6. The CDR3 contains 13 residues. The CDR3 bases are TGTGCCAGCAGAGCCGGGAGGGTCCACGAGCAGTACTTC. This translates into CASRAGRVHEQYF.

The rearrangement links TRBV10-3 to TRBJ2-1, with 13 bases aligning to TRBD2. The germline V gene encodes CDR1 ENHRY and CDR2 SYGVKD. The CDR3 sequence is 15 residues long. Trimming took 2 bases from V and 8 from J; bases not matched to a gene: 3. The CDR3 bases are TGTGCCATCAGTGAGAGACTAGCGGGAGGCGATGAGCAGTTCTTC. Its translation is CAISERLAGGDEQFF.

This clonotype was detected a few times. The chain joins TRBV6-1 to TRBJ1-6, with a possible D match to TRBD1 (6 bases). The ends were cut back, 8 bases at V and 5 bases at J, with 19 bases in the middle. The germline V gene encodes CDR1 MNHNS and CDR2 SASEGT. The CDR3 consists of 16 residues. In DNA form, the CDR3 reads TGTGCCAGCGGACCGTCCGGGACAACAAATAATTCACCCCTCCACTTT. Its translation: CASGPSGTTNNSPLHF.

The chain employs TRBV19 and TRBJ2-3; a weak D match, TRBD1 (7 bases). CDR1 LNHDA and CDR2 SQIVND come from the germline V gene (reference sequence). This CDR3 comprises 17 residues. Between the trimmed V and J ends, which lost 5 bases and 3 bases, there was a span of 21 bases. Here the CDR3 reads CASSVRLGQVWTDTQYF. The CDR3 nucleotides are TGTGCCAGTAGTGTCAGACTAGGACAGGTATGGACAGATACGCAGTATTTT.

This clonotype was picked up many times. The chain joins TRBV27 to TRBJ2-1; 13 bases are shared with TRBD2. The CDR3 loop spans 15 amino acids. V shed 5 bases and J 5 bases; nucleotides not matched to a gene: 3. CDR1 is MNHEY and CDR2 is SMNVEV in the germline V gene (reference sequence). The CDR3 DNA is TGTGCCAGCAGTGCCGGGACTAGCGGGAACAATGAGCAGTTCTTC. Translation: CASSAGTSGNNEQFF.